This T cell receptor beta chain was sequenced during a study of blood T cells in healthy people across ages (dated by TCRdb to between 2014 and 2017). Concerning the study at large: Template switching captured roughly one uniquely barcoded TCR beta cDNA molecule per two T cells in model experiments. To track age-related changes in TCR beta repertoire diversity, the study relied on deep sequencing normalized with unique cDNA molecular identifiers. The study analyzed two additional independent replicas of 1 million unique cDNA reads from the same blood draw for two donors, one aged 18 to 29 and one aged 80 or older. The donors were divided into four age groups: young (average around 16 years), middle-aged (approximately 42), aged (approximately 62) and long-lived (more than 75).

Libraries were made using 5' RACE. Reads for this sample came from an Illumina HiSeq 2500. A second roughly 7 to 12 cycle PCR used a sample-barcoded 5' primer and a J-beta primer mix. Each TCR beta cDNA molecule received a unique molecular identifier from a template-switch 5' adaptor carrying 12 random nucleotides. At least 2.5 million CDR3-containing paired-end reads were obtained from each sample. First-strand cDNA synthesis was performed from all RNA using the Mint cDNA synthesis kit, with priming by a TRBC-specific oligonucleotide. Following uracil-DNA glycosylase treatment, a first 18-cycle PCR with universal primers M1SS and BC2_uni_R was performed on all cDNA. The study's processing was this. For normalization, 1 million high-quality reads, each with a distinct molecular identifier, were randomly selected from each sample. Reads sharing molecular identifiers were discarded rather than binned into consensus sequences. MiTCR, set to a Q25 quality threshold and the strictest error-elimination algorithm, was used for CDR3 identification, clonotype clustering and error correction. A nonparametric unseen species model with Euler transformation was used to estimate a lower bound on total TCR beta diversity. The raw public data were reprocessed by TCRdb itself: fastp quality trimming at Q25, MiXCR clonotype calling, in-frame beta chains only. A single entry per CDR3 protein holds the most common genes and DNA from its merged rows. TCRdb's processing, not the authors' own work, is the source of the V and J calls. The sample table lists about 800,000 distinct CDR3 sequences, about 25% of them with a count of one. The ten largest clonotypes hold approximately 3.7% of the sample.

Comments on this clonotype: What antigen it recognizes has not been identified. The record has no base qualities; no much larger clone is one base away.

Paper-wide results and their limitations: Conclusive comparison of naive and antigen-experienced compartments was prevented by the profiling of bulk unsorted PBMCs. The long-lived group showed more naive CD4+ T cells, fewer expanded clones and increased TCR diversity than the aged group, suggesting age selection. There was a strong correlation between observed TCR beta diversity and the percentage of naive T cells measured by flow cytometry. Because the CMV infection status of the donors was unknown, age-related changes in expanded clonotypes may potentially have been confounded. As age increased, observed TCR beta diversity per million T cells dropped in a roughly linear way, and a significant reduction was already evident by age approximately 40. Estimates of total diversity based on one million sequenced T cells were regarded as lower bounds and as underestimates.

Systemically healthy Caucasian individuals from Russia, some 40 in total and aged roughly 6 to 100 years, were included as donors. Each donor gave about 10 milliliters of peripheral blood, drawn into EDTA-treated Vacutainer tubes. PBMCs were isolated by Ficoll-Paque density-gradient centrifugation, with at least 7 million obtained per sample. Total RNA was extracted from PBMCs with Trizol reagent, with at least 5.5 micrograms obtained per sample. For every donor, an aliquot of PBMCs went through flow cytometry to measure the percentages of naive CD45RAhigh/CD27high T cells. The same data also contributed to another study, on T cells of mothers and their children. Taken from the second paper: Nine systemically healthy Caucasian individuals served as donors, namely three mothers together with their six children. cDNA synthesis used all of the extracted RNA, with 1.5 ug of RNA in each 15 ul reaction. In the second PCR, sample barcodes and 2-4 random nucleotides were introduced via the M1S primer. Over 8 million TCR beta CDR3 reads were obtained for each mother, and 2.5 million to 3.5 million reads were obtained for each child. Thymic selection shapes the output of TCR recombination in a similar way in related and unrelated pairs, and inherited differences have a minor effect. Normalized repertoire overlap in related mother-child pairs was always slightly higher than in unrelated mother-child pairs, but the difference was never significant. No persistent microchimeric T cell clones were found, with a detection sensitivity of approximately 100 clones per million clonotypes. To look for features that set related mother-child pairs apart from unrelated individuals, the researchers ran deep NGS to compare the TCR beta repertoires of mothers and children. The mean age was roughly 44 +/- 4 years for the mothers and around 10 +/- 4 years for the children. After adapter ligation with NEBNext reagents, the libraries were sequenced on Illumina HiSeq 2000 with 100+100 nt paired-end reads. To prevent cross-contamination, the mother and child libraries were prepared a month apart and were sequenced in separate runs. Between about 500,000 and 2,300,000 distinct TCR beta clonotypes were identified per donor. Naive TCR beta clonotypes were estimated from low-frequency clonotypes matched to each donor's FACS-determined naive share, without sorting.

The specimen was blood. The sequence was collected from a boy aged 5 to 17 in good health.

The nucleotides read TGTGCCAGCAGTTTACTCCTAGCGAGCAGCCTGGGCAATGAGCAGTTCTTC. Its coded protein is CASSLLLASSLGNEQFF. The chain is encoded by TRBV12-3 or TRBV12-4 joined to TRBJ2-1; the best D guess is TRBD2, with 6 bases matching. V is clipped by 2 bases and J by 6 bases, and the sequence between their germline boundaries is 20 bases long. The CDR3 holds 17 amino acids from the cysteine to the phenylalanine. Only the CDR3 portion is preserved as DNA: 51 bases, with reading frame beginning at the first base.